Below, 25 T cell receptor beta chains from the same sample are listed, as sequenced in a study of breast tumors, draining lymph nodes, adjacent tissues. Samples came from axillary lymph nodes draining the breast cancer. MiXCR, applied by TCRdb to the multiplex PCR reads, yields one record per CDR3 protein. The sample has 90,000 to 120,000 distinct CDR3 sequences, less than 25% seen once. The specimen sequenced was axillary lymph node tissue. All receptors derive from a female donor with breast cancer. Some clones in this sample may be carry-over from other donors' samples.

This clonotype was found many times. The chain links TRBV7-3 to TRBJ2-3; 8 nucleotides match TRBD2. With V trimmed by 7 bases and J by 2 bases, 5 bases remained unmatched. Germline-derived CDR1 and CDR2 are SGHTA and FQGTGA. The CDR3 length is 14 residues. This CDR3 is CASTPGGFTDTQYF. The CDR3 nucleotides are TGTGCCAGCACCCCGGGGGGGTTCACAGATACGCAGTATTTT.

Regarding this clonotype: The junction departs from germline at one end; a sequencing error may be responsible. The V and J genes are TRBV10-3 and TRBJ1-4, with D possibly matching TRBD1 (5 bases). The germline gives CDR1 ENHRY, CDR2 SYGVKD. This CDR3 region has 15 residues. CDR3 sequence reads: CAISESGAGQERLFF. The DNA for the CDR3 is TGTGCCATCAGTGAGTCTGGGGCAGGCCAAGAAAGACTGTTTTTT.

This clonotype has a count of ten or more. The chain combines TRBV4-1 with TRBJ2-7; 12 nucleotides align to TRBD2. V shed 5 bases, J shed 0 bases, and the junction held 11 bases outside the gene matches. The germline CDR1 and CDR2 sequences are MGHRA and YSYEKL. The CDR3 loop spans 18 amino acids. CDR3 protein: CASSSGLLAGGSSYEQYF. The DNA of the CDR3 is TGCGCCAGCAGCTCGGGGCTACTAGCGGGAGGTAGCTCCTACGAGCAGTACTTC.

There are many counts of this clonotype. The rearrangement joins TRBV5-1 to TRBJ1-5, with 7 nucleotides matching TRBD1. V shed 4 bases and J 6 bases; nucleotides not matched to a gene: 7. The CDR3 covers 14 residues. Germline CDR1 reads SGHRS; CDR2 reads YFSETQ. Here the CDR3 DNA reads TGCGCCAGCAGCGCAGGGACAGAGGGTCAGCCCCAGCATTTT. Protein: CASSAGTEGQPQHF.

This clonotype was observed at least ten times. The V gene is TRBV5-5, the J gene TRBJ2-7; TRBD1 agrees at 8 bases. With V trimmed by 2 bases and J by 0 bases, 7 bases remained unmatched. CDR3 size: 16 residues. Germline-derived CDR1 and CDR2 are SGHKS and YYEKEE (reference sequence). CDR3 loop: CASSFGGTGSSYEQYF. CDR3 nucleotide sequence: TGTGCCAGCAGCTTTGGGGGGACAGGCAGCTCCTACGAGCAGTACTTC.

The genes are TRBV7-3 and TRBJ1-1; 7 bases align to TRBD1. The CDR3 loop spans 15 amino acids. The germline gives CDR1 SGHTA, CDR2 FQGTGA. V trimming: 4 bases; J trimming: 6 bases; junction bases outside the gene matches: 11. The CDR3 coding sequence is TGTGCCAGCAGCTCAAACAGGGGCGGGGAGGCTGAAGCTTTCTTT. Translating gives CASSSNRGGEAEAFF.

This clonotype came up many times. The chain employs TRBV19 and TRBJ2-2; D gene ambiguous. Per the germline V gene, CDR1 is LNHDA and CDR2 is SQIVND (reference sequence). This CDR3 is built from 15 residues. V was cut by 3 bases and J by 3 bases, with 11 bases left in between. In nucleotides, the CDR3 is TGTGCCAGTAGTATGGTTGGCAGGTACACCGGGGAGCTGTTTTTT. This sequence encodes CASSMVGRYTGELFF.

In regard to this clonotype: A much larger clone sits a single nucleotide away, making a read error possible. The chain is built from TRBV7-2 and TRBJ1-2; D not certain. The CDR3 totals 12 residues. Germline V gives CDR1 SGHTA, CDR2 FQGNSA. The CDR3 loop reads CASGLLTRGYTF. The CDR3 DNA reads as TGTGCCAGCGGCTTATTAACACGTGGCTACACCTTC.

This clonotype appeared many times. The chain links TRBV7-8 to TRBJ2-5; D may be TRBD2 (5 bases). CDR1 SGHVS and CDR2 FQNEAQ come from the germline V gene. Trimming left V 5 bases short and J 0 bases short, with 7 bases between. The CDR3 is made up of 13 amino acids. Written as DNA, the CDR3 is TGTGCCAGCAGCCACGGGAACCAAGAGACCCAGTACTTC. Its translation: CASSHGNQETQYF.

This clonotype was counted ten times or more. This rearrangement joins TRBV7-9 to TRBJ2-3, with TRBD2 identical over 10 bases. V lost 0 bases and J lost 4; bases outside the gene matches: 4. The CDR3 runs 16 residues. From germline, CDR1 is SEHNR and CDR2 FQNEAQ (reference sequence). The CDR3 DNA reads as TGTGCCAGCAGCTTAGCTGCTAGCGGGAGATCAGATACGCAGTATTTT. This gives the protein CASSLAASGRSDTQYF.

The sample holds many counts of this clonotype. J is TRBJ1-2 and V is TRBV20-1; 8 nucleotides match TRBD1. The CDR3 extends over 13 amino acids. V gave up 3 bases and J gave up 4 bases; unmatched junction bases: 4. In germline, CDR1 is DFQATT, CDR2 SNEGSKA (reference sequence). The CDR3 region has the DNA TGCAGTGCTAGTGGACAGGGCGGCTATGGCTACACCTTC. The encoded protein is CSASGQGGYGYTF.

This clonotype showed up many times. The chain recombines TRBV7-2 with TRBJ1-2; 8 bases map to TRBD1. The V gene end was trimmed by 5 bases and the J gene end by 4 bases; junction bases not matched to a gene: 9. CDR1 is SGHTA and CDR2 is FQGNSA in the germline V gene. CDR3 length: 15 amino acids. CDR3 amino acids: CASSRGTGHFYGYTF. The CDR3 DNA is TGTGCCAGCAGCCGGGGGACAGGCCATTTCTATGGCTACACCTTC.

This clonotype was seen ten or more times. The chain links TRBV28 to TRBJ2-7; D uncertain. In germline, CDR1 is MDHEN, CDR2 SYDVKM. The CDR3 runs 12 residues. V lost 6 bases, J lost 6 bases, and 12 bases lay in between. The CDR3 DNA reads as TGTGCCAGCAGCTCTCCTTTTGGCGAGCAGTACTTC. Amino acid sequence: CASSSPFGEQYF. The variable domain in full, completed from reference TRBV28 and TRBJ2-7, reads DVKVTQSSRYLVKRTGEKVFLECVQDMDHENMFWYRQDPGLGLRLIYFSYDVKMKEKGDIPEGYSVSREKKERFSLILESASTNQTSMYLCASSSPFGEQYFGPGTRLTVT.

The sample holds many counts of this clonotype. V is TRBV7-8 and J is TRBJ1-2; D remains ambiguous. The germline V gene encodes CDR1 SGHVS and CDR2 FQNEAQ. V was cut by 5 bases and J by 6 bases, with 13 bases left in between. The CDR3 totals 13 residues. CDR3 in amino acids: CASSQTSSDGYTF. CDR3 DNA: TGTGCCAGCAGCCAGACTTCGTCTGATGGCTACACCTTC.

This clonotype has a count of ten or more. The chain joins TRBV12-3 or TRBV12-4 to TRBJ2-3, with D possibly being TRBD2 (5 bases). The ends were cut back, 2 bases at V and 2 bases at J, with 11 bases in the middle. The CDR3 runs to 15 residues. The CDR3 loop is CASSLSSGYTDTQYF. Written as DNA, the CDR3 is TGTGCCAGCAGTTTATCTTCGGGATACACAGATACGCAGTATTTT.

As for this clonotype: This could be a read error, since a much larger clone is one nucleotide away. The chain joins TRBV24-1 to TRBJ1-5; D is unresolved. Germline CDR1 and CDR2: KGHDR and SFDVKD. This CDR3 is built from 12 residues. The CDR3 sequence: CATSDGDQPQRF. In DNA form, the CDR3 reads TGTGCCACCAGTGATGGGGATCAGCCCCAGCGTTTT.

Ten or more counts support this clonotype. The chain is built from TRBV30 and TRBJ1-3; 9 bases align to TRBD1. Germline CDR1 and CDR2: GTSNPN and SVGIG (reference sequence). There are 14 residues in the CDR3. The V and J ends lost 1 base and 6 bases, in that order; junction bases with no gene match: 4. The CDR3 nucleotides are TGTGCCTGGAGTGGGGACAGGGTGTCAAACACCATATATTTT. Protein sequence: CAWSGDRVSNTIYF.

There are many counts of this clonotype. V usage is TRBV5-6 and J usage is TRBJ2-1, with 10 positions matching TRBD2. Trimming at V came to 4 bases and at J to 6 bases, leaving 4 bases not matched to a gene. Germline V CDR1 and CDR2: SGHDT, YYEEEE. The CDR3 runs 14 residues. In nucleotides, the CDR3 is TGTGCCAGCAGCCTAGGGACTAGCGCCAATGAGCAGTTCTTC. This sequence encodes CASSLGTSANEQFF.

This clonotype was counted ten times or more. The genes are TRBV10-2 and TRBJ1-5, with a tentative D call TRBD1 (5 bases). Germline CDR1 reads WSHSY; CDR2 reads SAAADI. The CDR3 is 15 residues long. V was clipped by 0 bases and J by 6 bases, with 12 bases between them. The CDR3 here is CASSESSPGTQPQHF. CDR3 DNA: TGCGCCAGCAGTGAGTCGTCTCCCGGGACTCAGCCCCAGCATTTT.

This clonotype was detected only a few times. The rearrangement uses TRBV4-1 and TRBJ1-3; D unclear. V lost 2 bases to trimming and J lost 3 bases, with 5 bases between them. Per the germline V gene, CDR1 is MGHRA and CDR2 is YSYEKL. The CDR3 spans 13 residues. In nucleotides, the CDR3 is TGCGCCAGCAGCCAACTGGATGGAAACACCATATATTTT. Encoded protein: CASSQLDGNTIYF.

This clonotype was recorded many times. This chain joins TRBV9 and TRBJ2-1, with 11 nucleotides matching TRBD2. The V segment lost 2 bases and the J segment 8 bases; nucleotides outside the gene matches: 9. Germline-derived CDR1 and CDR2 are SGDLS and YYNGEE. The CDR3 loop spans 16 amino acids. The CDR3, as DNA: TGTGCCAGCAGCGTCGTGGGCGGGACTAGCGGCGATGAGCAGTTCTTC. Its protein product is CASSVVGGTSGDEQFF.

Of note for this clonotype: With a much larger clone just one base away, this may be a read error. The CDR3 ends on some other residue instead of the conserved phenylalanine or tryptophan, so this is likely a read error. The CDR3 loop is CASSHPGFTDTQYS. CDR3 bases: TGTGCCAGCAGCCACCCAGGTTTCACAGATACGCAGTATTCT. The V gene is TRBV12-3 or TRBV12-4, the J gene TRBJ2-3, with D hard to call. Trimming pared 6 bases from V and 2 bases from J, leaving 12 bases between. The CDR3 sequence is 14 residues long.

Comment on this clonotype: This could be a read error, since a much larger clone is one nucleotide away. J is TRBJ1-5 and V is TRBV2; 7 bases match TRBD1. Germline values: CDR1 SNHLY, CDR2 FYNNEI. The CDR3 totals 15 residues. V shed 1 base and J 6 bases; nucleotides not matched to a gene: 6. DNA of the CDR3: TGTGCCAGCAGTGAAGTGTGGACAGGCACTCAGCCCCAGCATTTT. This codes for CASSEVWTGTQPQHF. Full variable domain (remainder filled in from reference TRBV2 and TRBJ1-5): EPEVTQTPSHQVTQMGQEVILRCVPISNHLYFYWYRQILGQKVEFLVSFYNNEISEKSEIFDDQFSVERPDGSNFTLKIRSTKLEDSAMYFCASSEVWTGTQPQHFGDGTRLSIL.

As for this clonotype: Given a much more abundant clone one base away, this may be a read error. The CDR3 DNA follows: TGTGCCAGCAGGACAGATAGAACCGGGGGGCTGTTTTTT. It yields the protein CASRTDRTGGLFF. The chain couples TRBV10-3 to TRBJ2-2; D could derive from TRBD1 or TRBD2 (6 bases each). This CDR3 has 13 residues. The germline V gene has CDR1 ENHRY and CDR2 SYGVKD.

This clonotype showed up just a few times. This chain connects TRBV19 to TRBJ2-6, with TRBD1 matching 7 bases. Looked up from germline, CDR1 is LNHDA and CDR2 is SQIVND (reference sequence). V was pared by 4 bases and J by 3 bases, with 3 bases of the junction left unmatched. The CDR3 covers 15 residues. Written as DNA, the CDR3 is TGTGCCAGTAGTAAAACAGGGGTTGGGGCCAACGTCCTGACTTTC. Translation: CASSKTGVGANVLTF.